This T cell receptor (beta chain) was captured by sequencing in a study of CD8+CD57+ T cells in acquired aplastic anemia. Study-level background: Reads per healthy sample averaged around 10 million (CD4+) and fewer than 13 million (CD8+). Study-wide results and caveats: The study identified twenty-nine CD8+ CDR3 sequences shared by patients and controls.

At least ten counts were recorded for this clonotype. The antigen remains undetermined. CDR3 length: 15 amino acids. With 6 bases clipped from V and 3 bases from J, the junction kept 7 bases outside the gene matches. CDR1 SGHRS and CDR2 YFSETQ come from the germline V gene. TCR beta VDJ and CDR3 profiling used genomic DNA as template. TCRdb passed the reads through MiXCR, listing each CDR3 protein once. In the table there are fewer than 150,000 distinct CDR3 sequences, around 50% of which are singletons. J is TRBJ2-1 and V is TRBV5-1, with TRBD2 identical over 9 bases. Specimen: sorted CD4+, CD8+, or CD8+CD57+ T cells (not recorded which) from PBMCs. The source is a human donor in good health, serving as a control. The CDR3 region is CASTGGGAGYNEQFF. DNA of the CDR3: TGCGCCAGCACCGGCGGGGGGGCGGGCTACAATGAGCAGTTCTTC.